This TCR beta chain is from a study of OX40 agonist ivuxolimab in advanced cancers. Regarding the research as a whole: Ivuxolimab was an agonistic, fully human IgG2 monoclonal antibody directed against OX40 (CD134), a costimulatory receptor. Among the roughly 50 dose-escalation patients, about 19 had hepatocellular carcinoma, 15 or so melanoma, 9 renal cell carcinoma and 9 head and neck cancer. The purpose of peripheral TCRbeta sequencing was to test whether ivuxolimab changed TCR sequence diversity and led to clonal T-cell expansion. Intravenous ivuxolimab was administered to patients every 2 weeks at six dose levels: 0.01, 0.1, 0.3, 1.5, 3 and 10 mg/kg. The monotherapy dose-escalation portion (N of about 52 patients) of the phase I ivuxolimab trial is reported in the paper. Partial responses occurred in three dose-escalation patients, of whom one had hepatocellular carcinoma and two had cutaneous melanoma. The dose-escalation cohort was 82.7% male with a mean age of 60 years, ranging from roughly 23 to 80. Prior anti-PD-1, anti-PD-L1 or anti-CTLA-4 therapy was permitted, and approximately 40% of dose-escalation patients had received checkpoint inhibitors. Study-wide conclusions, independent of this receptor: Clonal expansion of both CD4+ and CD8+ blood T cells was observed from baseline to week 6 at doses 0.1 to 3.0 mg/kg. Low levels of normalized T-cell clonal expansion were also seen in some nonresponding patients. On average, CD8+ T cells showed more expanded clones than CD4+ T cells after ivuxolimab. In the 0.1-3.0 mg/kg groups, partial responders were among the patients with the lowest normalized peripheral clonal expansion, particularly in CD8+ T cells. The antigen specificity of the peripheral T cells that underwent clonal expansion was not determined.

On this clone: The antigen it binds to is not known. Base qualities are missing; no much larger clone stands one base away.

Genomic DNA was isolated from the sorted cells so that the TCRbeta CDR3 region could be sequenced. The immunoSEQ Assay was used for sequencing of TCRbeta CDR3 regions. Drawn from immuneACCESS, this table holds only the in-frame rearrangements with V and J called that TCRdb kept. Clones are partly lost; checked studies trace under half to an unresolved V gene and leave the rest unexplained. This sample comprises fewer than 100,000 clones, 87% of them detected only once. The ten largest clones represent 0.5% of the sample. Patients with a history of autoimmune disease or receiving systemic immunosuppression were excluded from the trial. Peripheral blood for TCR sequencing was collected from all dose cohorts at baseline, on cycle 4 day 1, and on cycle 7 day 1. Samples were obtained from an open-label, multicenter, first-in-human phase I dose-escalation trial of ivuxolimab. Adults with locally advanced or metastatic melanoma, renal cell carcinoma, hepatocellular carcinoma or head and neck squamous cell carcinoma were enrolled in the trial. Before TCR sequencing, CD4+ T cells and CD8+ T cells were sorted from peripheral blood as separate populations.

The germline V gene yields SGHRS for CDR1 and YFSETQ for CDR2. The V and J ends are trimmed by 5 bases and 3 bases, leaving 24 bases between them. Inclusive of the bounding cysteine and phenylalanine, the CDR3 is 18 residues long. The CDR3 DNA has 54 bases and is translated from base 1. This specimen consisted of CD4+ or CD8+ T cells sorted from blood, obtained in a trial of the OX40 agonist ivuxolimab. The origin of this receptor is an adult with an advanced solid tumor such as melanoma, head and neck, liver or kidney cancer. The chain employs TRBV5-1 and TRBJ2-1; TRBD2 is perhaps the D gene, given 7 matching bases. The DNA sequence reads TGCGCCAGCAGGACAATCCCTAGTGGGGGGGCCGACTACAATGAGCAGTTCTTC. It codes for CASRTIPSGGADYNEQFF.